Detailed here is one T cell receptor beta chain. These data are taken from a study of Tregs in tolerant kidney transplant recipients. The CDR3 is made up of 15 amino acids. The germline V gene has CDR1 SGHAT and CDR2 FQNNGV. J gave up 9 bases and V 5 bases, and 14 bases lay outside the gene matches. Sequencing used immunoSEQ multiplex PCR; TCRdb keeps in-frame clones, though not all of them. The top ten hold 2.1% of the sample, which has over 50,000 clones, roughly 88% seen once. The TCR originated in a human donor who received a combined kidney and bone marrow transplant. Material: Tregs from blood, obtained before the transplant. The chain employs TRBV11-2 and TRBJ2-5; 8 bases are a match to TRBD1. CDR3 in amino acids: CASSPWVGTGIPQYF. The DNA for the CDR3 is TGTGCCAGCAGCCCCTGGGTCGGGACAGGTATTCCCCAGTACTTC.